This T cell receptor beta chain was recovered during a study of blood T cell repertoires in COVID-19. Germline assignment: CDR1 MDHEN and CDR2 SYDVKM. Unmatched junction bases numbered 13, after V lost 6 bases and J lost 6 bases. The CDR3 loop spans 15 amino acids. Using immunoSEQ multiplex PCR, the repertoire was profiled, and TCRdb retains in-frame clones only, with some absent. The sample has some 260,000 clones, 80% to 90% seen once; the top ten hold 10% to 13%. The sequence derives from a woman in her seventies with COVID-19, enrolled during active disease. The chain has TRBV28 and TRBJ1-1; 7 bases line up with TRBD1. Material for sequencing was peripheral blood. The CDR3 coding sequence is TGTGCCAGCAGCCGGGGTGACAGGGAAGGGCCTGAAGCTTTCTTT. It is translated as CASSRGDREGPEAFF. Variable domain in full (rest from reference TRBV28 and TRBJ1-1): DVKVTQSSRYLVKRTGEKVFLECVQDMDHENMFWYRQDPGLGLRLIYFSYDVKMKEKGDIPEGYSVSREKKERFSLILESASTNQTSMYLCASSRGDREGPEAFFGQGTRLTVV.